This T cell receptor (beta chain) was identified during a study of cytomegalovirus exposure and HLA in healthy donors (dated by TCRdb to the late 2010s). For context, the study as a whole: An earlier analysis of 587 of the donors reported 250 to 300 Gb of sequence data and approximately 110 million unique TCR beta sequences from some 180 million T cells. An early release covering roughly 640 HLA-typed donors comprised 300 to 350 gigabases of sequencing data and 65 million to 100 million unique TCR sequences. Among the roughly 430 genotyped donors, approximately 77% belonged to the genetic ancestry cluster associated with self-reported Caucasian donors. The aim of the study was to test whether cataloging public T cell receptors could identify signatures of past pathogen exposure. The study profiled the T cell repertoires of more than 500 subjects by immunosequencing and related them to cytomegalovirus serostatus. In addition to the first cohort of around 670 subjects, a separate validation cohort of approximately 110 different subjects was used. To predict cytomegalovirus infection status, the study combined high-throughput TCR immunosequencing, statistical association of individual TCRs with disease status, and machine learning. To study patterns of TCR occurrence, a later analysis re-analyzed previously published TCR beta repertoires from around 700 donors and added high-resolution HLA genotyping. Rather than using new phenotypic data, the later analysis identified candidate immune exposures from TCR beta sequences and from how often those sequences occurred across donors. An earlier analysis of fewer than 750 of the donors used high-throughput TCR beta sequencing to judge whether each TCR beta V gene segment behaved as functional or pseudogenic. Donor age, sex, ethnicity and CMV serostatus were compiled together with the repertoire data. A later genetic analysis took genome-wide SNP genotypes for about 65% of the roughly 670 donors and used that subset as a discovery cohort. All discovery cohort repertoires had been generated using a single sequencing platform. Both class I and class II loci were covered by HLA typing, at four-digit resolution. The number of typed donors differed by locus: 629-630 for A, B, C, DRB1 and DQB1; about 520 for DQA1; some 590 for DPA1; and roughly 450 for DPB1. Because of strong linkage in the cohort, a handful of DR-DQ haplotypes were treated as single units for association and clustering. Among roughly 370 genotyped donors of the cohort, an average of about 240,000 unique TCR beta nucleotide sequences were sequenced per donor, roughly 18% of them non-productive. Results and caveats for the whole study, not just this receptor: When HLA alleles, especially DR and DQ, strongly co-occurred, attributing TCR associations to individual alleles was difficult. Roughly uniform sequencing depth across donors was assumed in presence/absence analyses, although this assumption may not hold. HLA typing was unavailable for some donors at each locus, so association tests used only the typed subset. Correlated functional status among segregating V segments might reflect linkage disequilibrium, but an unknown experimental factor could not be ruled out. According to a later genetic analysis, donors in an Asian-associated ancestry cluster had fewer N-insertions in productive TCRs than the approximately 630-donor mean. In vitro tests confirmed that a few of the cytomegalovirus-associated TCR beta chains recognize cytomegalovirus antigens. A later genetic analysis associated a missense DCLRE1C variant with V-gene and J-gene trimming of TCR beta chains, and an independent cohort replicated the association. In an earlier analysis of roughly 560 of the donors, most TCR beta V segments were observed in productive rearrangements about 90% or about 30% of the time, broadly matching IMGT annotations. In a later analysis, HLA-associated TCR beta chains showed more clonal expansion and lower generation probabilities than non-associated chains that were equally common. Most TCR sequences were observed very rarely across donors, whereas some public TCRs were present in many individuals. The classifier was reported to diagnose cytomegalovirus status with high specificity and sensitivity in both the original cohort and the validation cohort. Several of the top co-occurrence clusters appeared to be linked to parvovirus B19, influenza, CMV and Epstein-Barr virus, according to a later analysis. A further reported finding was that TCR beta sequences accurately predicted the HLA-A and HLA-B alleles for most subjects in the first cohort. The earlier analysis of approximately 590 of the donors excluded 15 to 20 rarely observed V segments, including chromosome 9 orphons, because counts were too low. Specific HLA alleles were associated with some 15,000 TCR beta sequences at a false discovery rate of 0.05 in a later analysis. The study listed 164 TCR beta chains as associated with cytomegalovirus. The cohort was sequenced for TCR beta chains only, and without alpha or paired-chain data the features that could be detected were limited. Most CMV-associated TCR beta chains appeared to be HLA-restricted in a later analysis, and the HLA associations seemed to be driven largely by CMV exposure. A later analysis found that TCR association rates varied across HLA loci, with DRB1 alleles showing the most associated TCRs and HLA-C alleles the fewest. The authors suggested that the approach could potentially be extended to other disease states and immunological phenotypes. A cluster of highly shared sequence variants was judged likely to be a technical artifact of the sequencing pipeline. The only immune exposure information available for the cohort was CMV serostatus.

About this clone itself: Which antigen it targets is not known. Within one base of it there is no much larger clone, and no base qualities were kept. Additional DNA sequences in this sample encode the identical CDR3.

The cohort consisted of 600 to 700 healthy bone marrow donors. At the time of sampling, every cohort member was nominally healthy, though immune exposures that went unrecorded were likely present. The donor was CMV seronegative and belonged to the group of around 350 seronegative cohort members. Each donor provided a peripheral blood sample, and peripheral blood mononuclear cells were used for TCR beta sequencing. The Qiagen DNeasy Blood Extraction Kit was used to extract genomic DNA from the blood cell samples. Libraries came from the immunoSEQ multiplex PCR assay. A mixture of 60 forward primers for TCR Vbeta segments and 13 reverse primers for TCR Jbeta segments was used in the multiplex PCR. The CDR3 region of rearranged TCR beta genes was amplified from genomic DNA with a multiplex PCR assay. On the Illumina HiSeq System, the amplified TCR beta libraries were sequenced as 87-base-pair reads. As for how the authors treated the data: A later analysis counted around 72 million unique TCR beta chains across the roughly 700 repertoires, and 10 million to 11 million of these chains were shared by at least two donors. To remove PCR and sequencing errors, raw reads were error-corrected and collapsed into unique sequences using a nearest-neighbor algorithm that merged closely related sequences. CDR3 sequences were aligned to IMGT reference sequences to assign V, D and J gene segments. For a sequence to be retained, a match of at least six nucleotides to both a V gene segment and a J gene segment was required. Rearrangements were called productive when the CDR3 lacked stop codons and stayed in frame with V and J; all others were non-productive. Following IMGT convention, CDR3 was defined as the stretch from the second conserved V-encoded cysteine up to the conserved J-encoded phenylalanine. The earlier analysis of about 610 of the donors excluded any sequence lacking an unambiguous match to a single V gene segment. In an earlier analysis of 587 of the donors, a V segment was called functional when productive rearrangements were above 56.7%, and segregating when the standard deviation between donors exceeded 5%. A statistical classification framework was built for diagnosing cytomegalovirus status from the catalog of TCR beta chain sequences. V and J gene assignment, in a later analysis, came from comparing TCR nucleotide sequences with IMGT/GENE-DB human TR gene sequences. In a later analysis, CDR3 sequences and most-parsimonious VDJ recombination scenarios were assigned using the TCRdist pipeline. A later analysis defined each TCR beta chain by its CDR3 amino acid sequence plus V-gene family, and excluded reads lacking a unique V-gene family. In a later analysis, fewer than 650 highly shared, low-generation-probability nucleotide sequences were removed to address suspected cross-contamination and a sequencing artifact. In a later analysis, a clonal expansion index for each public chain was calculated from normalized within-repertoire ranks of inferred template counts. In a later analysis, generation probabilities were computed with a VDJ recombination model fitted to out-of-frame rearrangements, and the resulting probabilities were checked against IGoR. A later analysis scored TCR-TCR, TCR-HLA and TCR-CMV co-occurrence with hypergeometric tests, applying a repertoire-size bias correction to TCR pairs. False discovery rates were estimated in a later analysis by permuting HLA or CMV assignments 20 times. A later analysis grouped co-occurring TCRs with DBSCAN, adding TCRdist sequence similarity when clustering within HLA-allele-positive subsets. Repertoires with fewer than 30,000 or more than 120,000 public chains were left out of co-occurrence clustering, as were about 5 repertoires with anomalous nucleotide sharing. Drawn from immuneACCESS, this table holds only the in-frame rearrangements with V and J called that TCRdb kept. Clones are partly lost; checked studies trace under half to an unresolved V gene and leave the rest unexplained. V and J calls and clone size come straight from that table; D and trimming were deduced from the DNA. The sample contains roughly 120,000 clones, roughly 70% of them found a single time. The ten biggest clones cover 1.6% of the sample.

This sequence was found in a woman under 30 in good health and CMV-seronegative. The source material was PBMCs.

The DNA is TGTGCCAGCAGTTTATCCCCCCCAGGACAGGGGAGCGAAAAACTGTTTTTT. Its translation reads: CASSLSPPGQGSEKLFF. The chain is assembled from TRBV27 and TRBJ1-4, with 9 bases aligning to TRBD1. V is cut back by 0 bases and J by 8 bases, with 10 bases in the junction unmatched. The germline V gene (reference sequence) specifies MNHEY as CDR1 and SMNVEV as CDR2. The cysteine opens and the phenylalanine closes a CDR3 of 17 amino acids. Only the CDR3 region is kept as DNA, spanning 51 bases read in frame from base 1. With the portions outside the CDR3 filled from the reference TRBV27 and TRBJ1-4 genes, the complete variable region becomes EAQVTQNPRYLITVTGKKLTVTCSQNMNHEYMSWYRQDPGLGLRQIYYSMNVEVTDKGDVPEGYKVSRKEKRNFPLILESPSPNQTSLYFCASSLSPPGQGSEKLFFGSGTQLSVL.